This is a list of T cell receptor beta chains from one sample in a study of T cell responses to AZD1222 COVID-19 vaccine. Libraries were prepared by immunoSEQ multiplex PCR; TCRdb keeps only in-frame clonotypes and omits some of them. The data show 150,000 to 200,000 clones, approximately 89% seen once. Sequences were derived from peripheral blood, sampled on day 0 of AZD1222 vaccination. These TCRs come from an adult in good health. Each CDR3 is given with its conserved first and last residue. The D gene is left open where the match is weak. Clone size is stated in some rows and not others, as once, few, many or a class when expanded.

cdr3_aa cdr3_nt d_call j_call clone_size v_call
CTAGQGVYEQYF TGTACGGCGGGACAGGGGGTCTACGAGCAGTACTTC TRBD1 TRBJ2-7 few TRBV28
CASTRGSGATYEQYF TGTGCCAGCACCCGAGGATCGGGGGCCACCTACGAGCAGTACTTC . TRBJ2-7 . TRBV6-5
CATSAAGASTDTQYF TGTGCCACCAGTGCGGCAGGTGCTAGCACAGATACGCAGTATTTT . TRBJ2-3 . TRBV24-1
CASSDLSGSSYNEQFF TGTGCCAGCAGTGACCTTAGCGGGAGCTCCTACAATGAGCAGTTCTTC TRBD2 TRBJ2-1 few TRBV6-4
CASSDGLGTGWLFF TGTGCCAGCAGTGATGGATTAGGGACAGGTTGGCTGTTTTTT TRBD1 TRBJ1-4 . TRBV2
CAGRGTGELFF TGTGCAGGCAGGGGCACCGGGGAGCTGTTTTTT . TRBJ2-2 . TRBV21-1
CASSNSPRDIYGYTF TGTGCCAGTAGTAACTCCCCACGAGACATCTATGGCTACACCTTC . TRBJ1-2 once TRBV19
CASSAQGTGELFF TGTGCCAGCAGCGCACAGGGCACCGGGGAGCTGTTTTTT . TRBJ2-2 . TRBV5-4
CASTRQISGNTIYF TGTGCCAGCACTCGACAGATCTCTGGAAACACCATATATTTT . TRBJ1-3 . TRBV6-5
CASSPFMGDEQFF TGCGCCAGCAGCCCCTTCATGGGCGATGAGCAGTTCTTC . TRBJ2-1 . TRBV4-3
CASSLIGFTEAFF TGTGCCAGCAGTTTAATCGGATTTACTGAAGCTTTCTTT . TRBJ1-1 . TRBV27
CAWRVGDNNIRPLHF TGTGCCTGGAGAGTGGGGGACAACAATATTCGGCCCCTCCACTTT . TRBJ1-6 . TRBV30
CASSLGQGSYTF TGTGCCAGCAGCCTGGGACAGGGAAGCTACACCTTC TRBD1 TRBJ1-2 few TRBV16
CASSLLPSGSDEQYF TGTGCCAGCAGCTTATTGCCTAGCGGGAGCGACGAGCAGTACTTC TRBD2 TRBJ2-7 . TRBV7-2
CSVALDRGWDGYTF TGCAGCGTTGCCTTGGACAGGGGATGGGATGGCTACACCTTC TRBD1 TRBJ1-2 . TRBV29-1
CASRSQGNTEAFF TGTGCCAGCAGAAGTCAGGGTAACACTGAAGCTTTCTTT . TRBJ1-1 once TRBV6-5
CASSSLGGNKETFF TGTGCCAGCAGTTCCCTGGGGGGTAACAAGGAAACTTTCTTT . TRBJ1-1 few TRBV27
CASSLGSSDEQFF TGCGCCAGCAGCTTGGGGTCGTCGGACGAGCAGTTCTTC . TRBJ2-1 . TRBV5-1
CASSLPTGGLTGELFF TGTGCCAGCAGTTTACCGACAGGGGGCCTCACCGGGGAGCTGTTTTTT TRBD1 TRBJ2-2 . TRBV28
CSVGAGSSYEQYF TGCAGCGTTGGGGCAGGGAGCTCCTACGAGCAGTACTTC . TRBJ2-7 . TRBV29-1